This TCR beta chain was identified during a study of T-cell memory formation after mild COVID-19. CDR3 length equals 15 residues. Per the germline V gene, CDR1 is SNHLY and CDR2 is FYNNEI. Losses at the gene ends were 8 bases for V and 9 bases for J; bases not matched to a gene: 10. This clonotype showed up just a few times. Antigen specificity is unknown. UMIs and sample barcodes were carried by the TCR alpha and TCR beta cDNA libraries that 5'RACE produced using constant-segment primers. TCRdb itself ran the 5' RACE reads through MiXCR, one entry per CDR3 protein. The sample holds roughly 620,000 distinct CDR3 sequences; more than 15% are singletons and the top ten take 9.5% to 15%. Study results and limitations: CD4+ contracting clones lay mainly in CM and EM, CD8+ ones in EMRA. Clones that shrank (day 15 to 85) were balanced CD4/CD8, whereas later expanders leaned CD4+. Some clones that responded were present in memory (sampled pre-infection), which suggests cross-reactive memory joined.

The sample taken for sequencing was PBMCs or a T cell subset sorted from them (not recorded which). The sequence was obtained from an adult woman who had mild COVID-19 (a few samples of this study predate the infection). Cell type and time point are not known. The chain recombines TRBV2 with TRBJ2-1; 13 nucleotides agree with TRBD2. CDR3 DNA sequence: TGTGCCAGCGATGGACCTACTAGCGGGGGGGGTGAGCAGTTCTTC. This encodes CASDGPTSGGGEQFF.